Below are 17 T cell receptor beta chains sequenced from a single sample in a study of blood T cell repertoires in COVID-19. Data came from immunoSEQ multiplex PCR; TCRdb stores just in-frame clones and leaves some out. The repertoire has under 200,000 clones, approximately 77% of them found once; the top ten carry around a sixth. The sequencing input was PBMCs or T cells enriched from blood (not recorded which). The receptors were gathered from a man aged 55-75 years who had recovered from COVID-19.

This clone was seen just once. The chain is built from TRBV28 and TRBJ2-7; TRBD1 matches 8 bases. CDR1 MDHEN and CDR2 SYDVKM come from the germline V gene. The length of the CDR3 is 14 residues. V lost 5 bases to trimming and J lost 3 bases; unmatched junction nucleotides: 6. CDR3 region: CASSHRDRYYEQYF. CDR3 nucleotides: TGTGCCAGCAGTCACCGGGACAGGTACTACGAGCAGTACTTC.

The chain employs TRBV10-3 and TRBJ2-7; TRBD1 aligns across 9 bases. With V trimmed by 0 bases and J by 2 bases, 8 bases remained unmatched. Germline-derived CDR1 and CDR2 are ENHRY and SYGVKD. The length of the CDR3 is 17 residues. CDR3 DNA sequence: TGTGCCATCAGTGAGTCGTTGGTTGGGGACAGGGCCTACGAGCAGTACTTC. Translated: CAISESLVGDRAYEQYF.

The chain joins TRBV21-1 to TRBJ1-5; the DNA was not compared with TRBD1, the D call given in the table. TRBV21-1 is tagged as a pseudogene. CDR3 size: 13 residues. The CDR3 is CASKGRGNQPQHF. CDR3 nucleotide sequence: TGTGCCAGCAAGGGGCGAGGAAATCAGCCCCAGCATTTT.

This chain joins TRBV7-9 and TRBJ1-6, with 8 bases identical to TRBD1. The CDR3 is made up of 16 amino acids. The trim removed 6 bases at V and 9 bases at J, leaving 13 bases unmatched. Looked up from germline, CDR1 is SEHNR and CDR2 is FQNEAQ (reference sequence). The CDR3: CASRREVGQGISPLHF. CDR3 sequence (DNA): TGTGCCAGCAGGAGAGAAGTAGGACAGGGAATTTCACCCCTCCACTTT. Full variable domain (missing parts from reference TRBV7-9 and TRBJ1-6): DTGVSQNPRHKITKRGQNVTFRCDPISEHNRLYWYRQTLGQGPEFLTYFQNEAQLEKSRLLSDRFSAERPKGSFSTLEIQRTEQGDSAMYLCASRREVGQGISPLHFGNGTRLTVT.

This rearrangement joins TRBV19 to TRBJ2-1; possibly TRBD1 for D (6 bases). CDR3 length: 13 amino acids. V was trimmed by 0 bases and J by 12 bases, leaving 12 bases between them. Germline CDR1 and CDR2: LNHDA and SQIVND (reference sequence). The CDR3 region is CASSIDGGAGQFF. DNA for the CDR3: TGTGCCAGTAGTATAGATGGGGGCGCCGGGCAGTTCTTC.

This chain links TRBV3-1 (or the pseudogene TRBV3-2) with TRBJ2-7; 7 bases match TRBD1. The V segment lost 4 bases and the J segment 7 bases; nucleotides outside the gene matches: 13. This CDR3 comprises 15 residues. The germline V gene encodes CDR1 LGHDT and CDR2 YNNKEL (reference sequence). The CDR3 reads CASSPLAGGNGEQYF. DNA for the CDR3: TGTGCCAGCAGCCCCCTGGCAGGGGGAAACGGTGAGCAGTACTTC.

This clone turned up a few times. V usage is TRBV29-1 and J usage is TRBJ1-1, with a tentative D call TRBD1 (6 bases). The V gene's germline CDR1 is SQVTM and CDR2 ANQGSEA. This CDR3 contains 12 residues. The V gene lost 7 bases and the J gene lost 5 bases, with 14 bases spanning the gap. CDR3 sequence (DNA): TGCAGCGGTAACAGGGACCGGACTGAAGCTTTCTTT. It yields the protein CSGNRDRTEAFF.

The V and J genes are TRBV28 and TRBJ2-1, with TRBD1 matching 7 bases. J lost 7 bases, V lost 6 bases, and 15 bases had no gene match. CDR1 MDHEN and CDR2 SYDVKM come from the germline V gene. The CDR3 spans 16 residues. The CDR3 spells CASRPQDRPLRNEQFF. The CDR3 region has the DNA TGTGCCAGCAGGCCTCAGGACAGGCCCTTGCGTAATGAGCAGTTCTTC.

The V and J genes are TRBV10-3 and TRBJ2-7; TRBD1 agrees at 8 bases. Germline loops: CDR1 ENHRY, CDR2 SYGVKD. Unmatched junction bases numbered 6, after V lost 2 bases and J lost 6 bases. The CDR3 is 14 amino acids. For the CDR3, the DNA is TGTGCCATCAGTGAGCCCGACAGGGGATCCGAGCAGTACTTC. This encodes CAISEPDRGSEQYF.

This rearrangement joins TRBV14 to TRBJ2-1, with 9 nucleotides matching TRBD2. The CDR3 runs 17 residues. Germline V gives CDR1 SGHDN, CDR2 FVKESK. J lost 4 bases, V lost 0 bases, and 7 bases had no gene match. CDR3 sequence reads: CASSQEEGLAGYNEQFF. The CDR3 nucleotides read TGTGCCAGCAGCCAAGAAGAAGGGCTAGCGGGGTACAATGAGCAGTTCTTC.

V and J are TRBV4-1 and TRBJ2-7; no clear D. V lost 2 bases and J 1 base, leaving 12 bases between the germline ends. The CDR3 is made up of 15 amino acids. Germline assignment: CDR1 MGHRA and CDR2 YSYEKL. DNA of the CDR3: TGCGCCAGCAGCCAATTAGACACTGGGTCCTACGAGCAGTACTTC. Translation: CASSQLDTGSYEQYF.

In this sample, this clone turned up a few times. This chain uses TRBV10-3 with TRBJ1-5, with no clear D. The CDR3 loop spans 18 amino acids. Germline lookup yields CDR1 ENHRY and CDR2 SYGVKD. The V gene lost 4 bases and the J gene lost 6 bases, with 25 bases spanning the gap. The CDR3 reads CAISATRRQEGAGQPQHF. The CDR3 nucleotides read TGTGCCATCAGTGCGACCAGGCGGCAGGAGGGCGCGGGTCAGCCCCAGCATTTT.

Concerning this clone itself: An end of the junction does not agree with germline; a read error may underlie this. V is TRBV7-2 and J is TRBJ2-2; a weak D match, TRBD1 (6 bases). There are 13 residues in the CDR3. In germline, CDR1 is SGHTA, CDR2 FQGNSA. The CDR3 DNA reads as TGTGCCAGCAGCTTGGGGACATCCGGGGAGTTGTTTTTT. Translated, it gives CASSLGTSGELFF. The entire variable domain, with the rest obtained from reference TRBV7-2 and TRBJ2-2, is as follows: GAGVSQSPSNKVTEKGKDVELRCDPISGHTALYWYRQSLGQGLEFLIYFQGNSAPDKSGLPSDRFSAERTGGSVSTLTIQRTQQEDSAVYLCASSLGTSGELFFGEGSRLTVL.

V is TRBV5-1 and J is TRBJ2-5, with a possible D match to TRBD2 (6 bases). CDR3 length equals 14 residues. Germline V gene sequence: CDR1 SGHRS, CDR2 YFSETQ. Deletions cut 7 bases from V and 1 base from J, with 14 bases between. The CDR3 loop reads CASGAGGLQETQYF. The CDR3 coding sequence is TGCGCCAGCGGGGCTGGGGGACTCCAAGAGACCCAGTACTTC.

Of note for this clone: One end of the junction is discordant with germline, which a read error may explain. The chain carries TRBV7-9 and TRBJ2-7; perhaps TRBD1 as D (6 bases). The CDR3 runs 9 residues. Germline V CDR1 and CDR2: SEHNR, FQNEAQ (reference sequence). CDR3 amino acids: CASSSDRIF. CDR3 nucleotide sequence: TGTGCCAGCAGCTCCGACAGGATATTC.

In nucleotides, the CDR3 is TGTGCCAGTAAAGGAGGGTGGAATCAGCCCCAGCATTTT. It translates to CASKGGWNQPQHF. The genes are TRBV19 and TRBJ1-5; D ambiguous. Germline assignment: CDR1 LNHDA and CDR2 SQIVND (reference sequence). CDR3 length: 13 residues. V gave up 7 bases and J gave up 4 bases, with 11 bases separating them.

This sequence joins TRBV10-3 and TRBJ1-5; TRBD1 aligns across 7 bases. The length of the CDR3 is 13 residues. J lost 3 bases, V lost 6 bases, and 2 bases had no gene match. From germline, CDR1 is ENHRY and CDR2 SYGVKD. The CDR3 bases are TGTGCCATCAGCGGGACAGACAATCAGCCCCAGCATTTT. Translated, it gives CAISGTDNQPQHF.